This paragraph covers one T cell receptor (beta chain) sequence. Its cognate antigen is unknown. This entry belongs to a study of response to subunit inactivated influenza vaccine. The study, taken as a whole, reports: Authors proposed each seasonal influenza vaccination draws in few new T cells.

TCRdb used MiXCR to reprocess the RT-PCR reads, holding one entry per CDR3 protein. The table has 700,000 to 800,000 distinct CDR3 sequences, about 18% seen once. The CDR3 sequence is 12 residues long. Germline loops: CDR1 MNHNY, CDR2 SVGAGI (reference sequence). V shed 2 bases and J shed 3 bases, with 4 bases lying between them. Sequenced here: PBMCs from blood, sampled 5 days after vaccination. This sequence was found in a man aged 50 to 60 who received an inactivated influenza vaccine. V and J are TRBV6-6 and TRBJ1-1; the D is unclear. CDR3 in amino acids: CASSYQDTEAFF. The CDR3 DNA sequence: TGTGCCAGCAGTTACCAGGACACTGAAGCTTTCTTT.